The TCR beta chain described here comes from a study of technical replicates of blood from four donors. Germline V gene lookup returns CDR1 SGHVS and CDR2 FQNEAQ. The V and J ends lost 4 bases and 1 base, in that order; junction bases with no gene match: 0. CDR3 size: 13 residues. Sequencing was performed with immunoSEQ multiplex PCR; in TCRdb, only in-frame clones are kept and a portion is missing. The profile shows 76,000 or so clones, 90% to 95% of them singletons. Sequencing input: T cells isolated from PBMCs. This rearrangement joins TRBV7-8 to TRBJ2-5; TRBD2 matches at 7 bases. This TCR was sampled from a human donor in good health. CDR3 bases: TGTGCCAGCAGCTCGGGAGGCCAAGAGACCCAGTACTTC. Residues: CASSSGGQETQYF.